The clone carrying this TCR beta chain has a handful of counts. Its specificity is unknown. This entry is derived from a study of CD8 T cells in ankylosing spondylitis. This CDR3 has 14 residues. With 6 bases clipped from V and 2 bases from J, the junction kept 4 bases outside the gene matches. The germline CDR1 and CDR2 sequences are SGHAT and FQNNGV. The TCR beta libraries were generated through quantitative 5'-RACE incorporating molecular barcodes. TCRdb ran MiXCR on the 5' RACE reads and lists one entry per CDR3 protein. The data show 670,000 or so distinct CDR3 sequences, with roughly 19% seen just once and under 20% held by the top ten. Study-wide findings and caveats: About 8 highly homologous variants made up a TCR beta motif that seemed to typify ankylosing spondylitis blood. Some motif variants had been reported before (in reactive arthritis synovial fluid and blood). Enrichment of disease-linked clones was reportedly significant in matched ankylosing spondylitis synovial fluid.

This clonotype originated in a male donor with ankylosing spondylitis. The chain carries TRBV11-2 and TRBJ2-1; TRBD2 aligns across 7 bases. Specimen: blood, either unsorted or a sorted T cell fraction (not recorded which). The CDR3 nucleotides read TGTGCCAGCAGTCGAGCGGGGACCTACAATGAGCAGTTCTTC. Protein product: CASSRAGTYNEQFF.